This T cell receptor (beta chain) derives from a study of T cells in localized non-small cell lung cancer. The CDR3 consists of 14 residues. Trimming took off 5 bases at V and 1 base at J, with 11 bases between the two ends. The germline gives CDR1 SGHNT, CDR2 YENEEA. A few counts support this clone. The antigen is unknown. Libraries were prepared by immunoSEQ multiplex PCR; TCRdb keeps only in-frame clonotypes and omits some of them. The data show around 3,700 clones, with roughly 29% seen just once and 15% to 17% held by the top ten. Findings of the study overall: Sequencing covered just one tumor region, so heterogeneity cannot be ruled out. Median 57 top-100 tumor clones were shared with paired adjacent lung. Overall survival was longer when the density of T cells in the blood was higher.

The receptor was derived from a female donor at least 60 years old with stage I lung adenocarcinoma. J is TRBJ1-1 and V is TRBV11-3; D remains ambiguous. Sequences were derived from lung tumor tissue, sampled before any cancer treatment. CDR3: CASSPQTQNTEAFF. In DNA, the CDR3 is TGTGCCAGCAGCCCCCAGACTCAGAACACTGAAGCTTTCTTT.